This is a list of T cell receptor beta chains from one sample in a study of regulatory T cells in long-lasting Graves disease. A single record per CDR3 protein comes from TCRdb applying MiXCR to the multiplex PCR reads. The sample carries some 440,000 distinct CDR3 sequences, about a fifth recorded once. The sample here was peripheral blood mononuclear cells (PBMCs), taken when the disease was refractory, from a patient treated with antithyroid drugs. The receptors come from a female donor with Graves disease. Both conserved end residues are part of each CDR3. A D gene is named only where the DNA matches it firmly. Size values are once, few and many counts, or a class for expanded clones, and some rows have none.

CDR3aa,CDR3nt,d_gene,j_gene,v_gene,abundance
CASTRLRGGNYEQYF,TGTGCCAGCACCCGCCTGAGAGGGGGCAACTACGAGCAGTACTTC,TRBD1,TRBJ2-7,TRBV6-1,many
CASSEQSVLTGGAGNKKLFF,TGTGCCAGCAGTGAACAGTCAGTACTGACAGGGGGCGCGGGGAACAAAAAACTGTTTTTT,TRBD1,TRBJ1-4,TRBV2,-
CASSPSRLAGVDWGANVLTF,TGTGCCAGCAGTCCCAGCCGGCTAGCGGGAGTCGACTGGGGGGCCAACGTCCTGACTTTC,TRBD2,TRBJ2-6,TRBV12-3/TRBV12-4,many
CASRLRGANTEAFF,TGTGCCAGCAGATTAAGGGGCGCGAACACTGAAGCTTTCTTT,-,TRBJ1-1,TRBV6-1,many
CASSVGTAAQPQHF,TGTGCCAGCAGTGTAGGGACAGCTGCTCAGCCCCAGCATTTT,TRBD1,TRBJ1-5,TRBV6-1,many
CASSAGGSATEAFF,TGCGCCAGCAGCGCTGGTGGGTCAGCCACTGAAGCTTTCTTT,-,TRBJ1-1,TRBV5-1,few
CASSQQGQKREQYF,TGTGCCAGCAGTCAACAGGGACAAAAACGCGAGCAGTACTTC,-,TRBJ2-7,TRBV12-3/TRBV12-4,many
CSARDAGRETQYF,TGCAGTGCTAGAGATGCCGGGAGAGAGACCCAGTACTTC,-,TRBJ2-5,TRBV20-1,few
CAISARGRKWNTEAFF,TGTGCCATCAGTGCACGAGGACGCAAATGGAACACTGAAGCTTTCTTT,-,TRBJ1-1,TRBV10-3,-
CASSLHGLAVSYEQYF,TGTGCCAGCAGTTTACATGGACTAGCGGTTTCCTACGAGCAGTACTTC,TRBD2,TRBJ2-7,TRBV28,many
CASSLGLADNTGELFF,TGTGCCAGCAGCCTCGGTCTAGCGGATAACACCGGGGAGCTGTTTTTT,TRBD2,TRBJ2-2,TRBV5-6,few
CASSLHKSNYGYTF,TGTGCCAGCAGTCTACATAAATCTAACTATGGCTACACCTTC,-,TRBJ1-2,TRBV28,many
CASSMTGVEGQYF,TGTGCCAGCAGTATGACAGGGGTTGAGGGTCAGTACTTC,TRBD1,TRBJ2-4,TRBV6-1,-
CSVEQGAGGSYEQYF,TGCAGCGTCGAACAGGGGGCCGGCGGGTCCTACGAGCAGTACTTC,TRBD1,TRBJ2-7,TRBV29-1,-
CAVRQGAGETQYF,TGTGCCGTTAGACAGGGGGCGGGGGAGACCCAGTACTTC,TRBD1,TRBJ2-5,TRBV7-9,few
CASSSHYGYTF,TGTGCCAGCAGCTCCCACTATGGCTACACCTTC,-,TRBJ1-2,TRBV7-2,-
CASSSGRPPPNTEAFF,TGTGCCAGCAGCTCCGGTCGGCCGCCGCCGAACACTGAAGCTTTCTTT,-,TRBJ1-1,TRBV5-5,many
CASSLEGLYEQYF,TGTGCCAGCAGTTTAGAGGGGTTGTACGAGCAGTACTTC,-,TRBJ2-7,TRBV28,many
CASSTTGGAGANVLTF,TGTGCCAGCAGCACAACGGGGGGCGCTGGGGCCAACGTCCTGACTTTC,-,TRBJ2-6,TRBV9,few
CASSPTLGLAGVDTQYF,TGTGCCAGCAGCCCCACCCTCGGACTAGCGGGAGTGGATACGCAGTATTTT,TRBD2,TRBJ2-3,TRBV7-9,-
CASRGGQGNTEAFF,TGTGCCAGCAGGGGGGGACAGGGGAACACTGAAGCTTTCTTT,TRBD1,TRBJ1-1,TRBV12-3/TRBV12-4,many
CAISEWAGRNTEAFF,TGTGCCATCAGTGAGTGGGCAGGGAGGAACACTGAAGCTTTCTTT,-,TRBJ1-1,TRBV10-3,many
CASRDSGSHEQYF,TGTGCCAGCCGGGACTCAGGCTCCCACGAGCAGTACTTC,-,TRBJ2-7,TRBV6-1,many
CASSLVLAGDEQFF,TGTGCCAGCAGCTTAGTCCTAGCGGGAGATGAGCAGTTCTTC,TRBD2,TRBJ2-1,TRBV11-2,many
CASSRDKNTGELFF,TGCGCCAGCAGCAGGGACAAGAACACCGGGGAGCTGTTTTTT,-,TRBJ2-2,TRBV5-1,few
CASTGQSVTETQYF,TGTGCCAGCACCGGACAGTCGGTGACGGAGACCCAGTACTTC,-,TRBJ2-5,TRBV2,many
CASSFPRGTGDTGELFF,TGTGCCAGCAGCTTCCCTAGGGGGACAGGGGACACCGGGGAGCTGTTTTTT,TRBD1,TRBJ2-2,TRBV7-9,-
CASRSPGSNEQFF,TGTGCCAGCAGAAGCCCAGGATCCAATGAGCAGTTCTTC,-,TRBJ2-1,TRBV6-1,-